This paragraph covers one T cell receptor (beta chain) sequence. Study processing details: Using reference gene primer amplification, nucleated cell counts were estimated. The data were produced by immunoSEQ multiplex PCR, yet TCRdb's version contains in-frame clones alone and is incomplete. The V and J calls and clone size come from that table; D and trimming were worked out from the DNA. The sample includes 90,000 to 95,000 clones, 88% of them seen just once. These data originate in a study of blood T cell repertoires in COVID-19. Across the study: Acute-phase and convalescent COVID-19 samples originated in the United States, Italy and Spain. T cells, B-cell-depleted T cells, or PBMCs supplied cDNA or gDNA.

The specimen was peripheral blood. The clonotype comes from an elderly woman with active COVID-19.

The CDR3 region is CASSLSPGGMSEQYF. The CDR3 coding sequence is TGTGCCAGCAGCTTATCTCCCGGGGGGATGAGCGAGCAGTACTTC. V usage is TRBV7-6 and J usage is TRBJ2-7; TRBD2 matches at 7 bases. This CDR3 spans 15 amino acids. Germline CDR1 and CDR2: SGHVS and FNYEAQ. After removal of 2 bases from V and 6 bases from J, the junction contained 10 bases not matched to a gene. Based on the CDR3 plus reference TRBV7-6 and TRBJ2-7, the full variable domain is GAGVSQSPRYKVTKRGQDVALRCDPISGHVSLYWYRQALGQGPEFLTYFNYEAQQDKSGLPNDRFSAERPEGSISTLTIQRTEQRDSAMYRCASSLSPGGMSEQYFGPGTRLTVT.